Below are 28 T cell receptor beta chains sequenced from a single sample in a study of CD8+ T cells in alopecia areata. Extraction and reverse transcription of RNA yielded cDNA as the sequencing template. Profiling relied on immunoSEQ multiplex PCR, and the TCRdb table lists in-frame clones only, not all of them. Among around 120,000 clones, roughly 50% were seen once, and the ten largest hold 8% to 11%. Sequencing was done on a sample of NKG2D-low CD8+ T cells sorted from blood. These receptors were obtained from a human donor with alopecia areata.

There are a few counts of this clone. CDR3 sequence (DNA): TGTGCCAGCAGCAAAGGGACATCCGGGGAGCTGTTTTTT. It encodes CASSKGTSGELFF. This chain links TRBV6-1 with TRBJ2-2, with D possibly matching TRBD1 (6 bases). Germline V gene lookup returns CDR1 MNHNS and CDR2 SASEGT. Trimming took 6 bases from V and 6 from J, leaving 11 bases between them. The CDR3 is made up of 13 amino acids.

CDR3 sequence reads: CSVVDPGETQYF. The CDR3 nucleotides are TGCAGCGTTGTGGACCCGGGAGAGACCCAGTACTTC. The rearrangement uses TRBV29-1 and TRBJ2-5; D not resolved. Germline-derived CDR1 and CDR2 are SQVTM and ANQGSEA. The CDR3 is made up of 12 amino acids. With 4 bases removed from V and 4 bases from J, the gap between germline ends came to 10 bases.

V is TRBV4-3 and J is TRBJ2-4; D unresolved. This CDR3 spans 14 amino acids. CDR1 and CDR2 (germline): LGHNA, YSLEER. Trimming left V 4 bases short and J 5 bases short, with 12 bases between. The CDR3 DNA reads TGCGCCAGCAGCCTGACCCATGACGAAAACATTCAGTACTTC. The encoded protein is CASSLTHDENIQYF.

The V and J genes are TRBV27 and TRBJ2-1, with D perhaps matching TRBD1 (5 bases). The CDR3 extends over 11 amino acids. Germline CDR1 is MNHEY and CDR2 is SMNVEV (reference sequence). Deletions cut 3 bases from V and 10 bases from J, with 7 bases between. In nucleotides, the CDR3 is TGTGCCAGCAGTTTGGGGCGGGAGCAGTTCTTC. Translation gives CASSLGREQFF.

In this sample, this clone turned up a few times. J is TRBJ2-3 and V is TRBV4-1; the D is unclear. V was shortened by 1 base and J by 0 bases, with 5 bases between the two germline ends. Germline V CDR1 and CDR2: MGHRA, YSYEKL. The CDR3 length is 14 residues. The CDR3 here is CASSQGPSTDTQYF. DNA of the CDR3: TGCGCCAGCAGCCAAGGACCTAGCACAGATACGCAGTATTTT.

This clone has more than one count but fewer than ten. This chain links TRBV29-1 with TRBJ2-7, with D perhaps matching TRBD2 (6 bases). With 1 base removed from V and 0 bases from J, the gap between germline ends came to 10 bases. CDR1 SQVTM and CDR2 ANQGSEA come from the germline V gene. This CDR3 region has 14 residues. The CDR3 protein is CSVEGGESSYEQYF. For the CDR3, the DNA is TGCAGCGTTGAAGGCGGGGAGAGCTCCTACGAGCAGTACTTC.

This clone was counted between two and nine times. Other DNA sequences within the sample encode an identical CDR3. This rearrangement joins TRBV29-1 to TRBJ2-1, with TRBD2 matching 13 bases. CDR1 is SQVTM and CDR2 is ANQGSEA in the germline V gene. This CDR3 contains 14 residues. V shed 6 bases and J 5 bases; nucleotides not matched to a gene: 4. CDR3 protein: CSVAGTSGDNEQFF. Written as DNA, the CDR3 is TGCAGCGTGGCCGGGACTAGCGGGGACAATGAGCAGTTCTTC.

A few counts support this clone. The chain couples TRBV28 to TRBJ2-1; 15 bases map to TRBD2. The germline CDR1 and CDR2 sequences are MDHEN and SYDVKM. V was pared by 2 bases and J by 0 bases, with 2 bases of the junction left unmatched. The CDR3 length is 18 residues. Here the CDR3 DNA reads TGTGCCAGCAGTTTACAGGGACTAGCGGGGGGCTCCTACAATGAGCAGTTCTTC. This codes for CASSLQGLAGGSYNEQFF.

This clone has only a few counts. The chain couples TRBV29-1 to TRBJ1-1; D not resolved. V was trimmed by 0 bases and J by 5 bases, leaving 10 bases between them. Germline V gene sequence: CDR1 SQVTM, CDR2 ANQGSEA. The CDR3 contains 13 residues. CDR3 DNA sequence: TGCAGCGTTGAAGAGGGTCCGCGGACTGAAGCTTTCTTT. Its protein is CSVEEGPRTEAFF.

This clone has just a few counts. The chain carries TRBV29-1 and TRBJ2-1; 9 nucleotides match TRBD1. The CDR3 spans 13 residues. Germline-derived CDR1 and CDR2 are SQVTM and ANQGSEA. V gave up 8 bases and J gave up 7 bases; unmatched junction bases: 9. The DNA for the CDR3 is TGCAGCCTGCCCGGACAGGGGACAAATGAGCAGTTCTTC. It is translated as CSLPGQGTNEQFF.

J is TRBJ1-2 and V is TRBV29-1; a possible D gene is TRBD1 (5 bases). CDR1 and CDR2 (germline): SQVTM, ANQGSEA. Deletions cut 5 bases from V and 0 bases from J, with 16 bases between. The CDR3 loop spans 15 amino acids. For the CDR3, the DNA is TGCAGCGTTCCCGGGACGTATGCCTCTAACTATGGCTACACCTTC. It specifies CSVPGTYASNYGYTF.

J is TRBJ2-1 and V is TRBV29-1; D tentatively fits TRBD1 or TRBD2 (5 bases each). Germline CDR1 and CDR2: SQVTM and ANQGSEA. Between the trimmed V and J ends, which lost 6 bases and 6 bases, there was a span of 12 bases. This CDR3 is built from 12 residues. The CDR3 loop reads CSVTFGANEQFF. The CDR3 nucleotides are TGCAGCGTCACATTCGGGGCCAATGAGCAGTTCTTC.

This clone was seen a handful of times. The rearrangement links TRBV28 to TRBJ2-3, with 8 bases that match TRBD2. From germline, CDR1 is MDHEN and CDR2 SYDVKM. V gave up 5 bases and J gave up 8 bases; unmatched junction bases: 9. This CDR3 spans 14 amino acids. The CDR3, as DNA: TGTGCCAGCAGTAGAACGGGGGGGCCCGGTACGCAGTATTTT. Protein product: CASSRTGGPGTQYF.

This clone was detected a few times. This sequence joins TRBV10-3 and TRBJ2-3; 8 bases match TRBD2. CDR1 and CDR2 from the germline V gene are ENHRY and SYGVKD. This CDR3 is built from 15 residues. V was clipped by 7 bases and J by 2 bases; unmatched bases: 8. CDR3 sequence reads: CAINAGGLDTDTQYF. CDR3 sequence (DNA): TGTGCCATCAACGCTGGGGGACTAGACACAGATACGCAGTATTTT.

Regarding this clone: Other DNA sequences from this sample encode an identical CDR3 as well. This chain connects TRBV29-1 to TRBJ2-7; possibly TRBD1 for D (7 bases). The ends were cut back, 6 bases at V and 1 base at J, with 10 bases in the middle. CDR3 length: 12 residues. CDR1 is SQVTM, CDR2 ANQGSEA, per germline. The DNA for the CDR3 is TGCAGCGTCGCGGGACAGTCCTACGAGCAGTACTTC. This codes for CSVAGQSYEQYF.

CDR3: CANLGAEAFF. CDR3 DNA sequence: TGTGCCAACTTGGGGGCTGAAGCTTTCTTT. The chain joins TRBV2 to TRBJ1-1; D might be TRBD1 (5 bases). Germline V gene lookup returns CDR1 SNHLY and CDR2 FYNNEI. This CDR3 contains 10 residues. Trimming stripped 10 bases from V and 6 bases from J, with 9 bases between.

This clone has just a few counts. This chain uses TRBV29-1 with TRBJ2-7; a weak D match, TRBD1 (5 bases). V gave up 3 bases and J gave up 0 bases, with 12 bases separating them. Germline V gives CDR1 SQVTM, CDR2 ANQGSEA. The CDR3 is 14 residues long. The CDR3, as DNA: TGCAGCGTTGAGGGGCAGGATAGCTCCTACGAGCAGTACTTC. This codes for CSVEGQDSSYEQYF.

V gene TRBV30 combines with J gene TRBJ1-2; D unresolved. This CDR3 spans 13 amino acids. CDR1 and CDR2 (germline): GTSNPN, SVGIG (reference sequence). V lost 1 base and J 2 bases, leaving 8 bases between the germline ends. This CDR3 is CAWSGGLNYGYTF. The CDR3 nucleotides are TGTGCCTGGAGTGGAGGTCTCAACTATGGCTACACCTTC.

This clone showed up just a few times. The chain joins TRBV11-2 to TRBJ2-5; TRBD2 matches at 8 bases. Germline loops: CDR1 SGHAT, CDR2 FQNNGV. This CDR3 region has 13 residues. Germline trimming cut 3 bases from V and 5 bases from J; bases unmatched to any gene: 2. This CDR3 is CASSFSGGETQYF. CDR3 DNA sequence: TGTGCCAGCAGCTTCAGCGGGGGTGAGACCCAGTACTTC.

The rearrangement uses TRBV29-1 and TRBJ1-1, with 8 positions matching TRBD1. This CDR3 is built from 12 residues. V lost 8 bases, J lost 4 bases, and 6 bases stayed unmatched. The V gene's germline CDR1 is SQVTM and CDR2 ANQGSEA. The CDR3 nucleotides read TGCAGCTGGACAGGGAGGTCCACTGAAGCTTTCTTT. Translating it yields CSWTGRSTEAFF.

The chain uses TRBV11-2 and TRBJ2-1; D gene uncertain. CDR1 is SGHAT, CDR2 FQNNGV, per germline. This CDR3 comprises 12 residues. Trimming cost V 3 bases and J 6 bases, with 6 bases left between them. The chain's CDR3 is CASSFSPNEQFF. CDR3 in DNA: TGTGCCAGCAGCTTCTCCCCCAATGAGCAGTTCTTC.

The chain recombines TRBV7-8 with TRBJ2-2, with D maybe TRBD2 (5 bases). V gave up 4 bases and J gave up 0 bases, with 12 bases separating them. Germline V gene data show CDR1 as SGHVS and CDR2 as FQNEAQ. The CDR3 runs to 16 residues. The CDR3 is CASSSQAETNTGELFF. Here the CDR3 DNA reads TGTGCCAGCAGCTCACAAGCGGAGACGAACACCGGGGAGCTGTTTTTT.

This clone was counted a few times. CDR3 coding DNA: TGTGCCAGCAACAGGGGTGACACTGAAGCTTTCTTT. As protein: CASNRGDTEAFF. The V and J genes are TRBV9 and TRBJ1-1, with 7 bases matching TRBD1. CDR3 length: 12 amino acids. The germline V gene has CDR1 SGDLS and CDR2 YYNGEE. Trimming took 6 bases from V and 3 from J; bases not matched to a gene: 2. Complete variable domain (other parts from reference TRBV9 and TRBJ1-1): DSGVTQTPKHLITATGQRVTLRCSPRSGDLSVYWYQQSLDQGLQFLIQYYNGEERAKGNILERFSAQQFPDLHSELNLSSLELGDSALYFCASNRGDTEAFFGQGTRLTVV.

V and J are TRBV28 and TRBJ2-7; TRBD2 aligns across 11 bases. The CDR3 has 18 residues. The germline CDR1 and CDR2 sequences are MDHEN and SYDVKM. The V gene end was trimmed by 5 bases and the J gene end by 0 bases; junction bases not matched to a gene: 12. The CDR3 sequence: CASSTGTSGTRSSYEQYF. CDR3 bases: TGTGCCAGCAGTACCGGGACTAGCGGAACCCGGAGCTCCTACGAGCAGTACTTC. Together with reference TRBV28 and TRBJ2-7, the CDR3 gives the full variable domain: DVKVTQSSRYLVKRTGEKVFLECVQDMDHENMFWYRQDPGLGLRLIYFSYDVKMKEKGDIPEGYSVSREKKERFSLILESASTNQTSMYLCASSTGTSGTRSSYEQYFGPGTRLTVT.

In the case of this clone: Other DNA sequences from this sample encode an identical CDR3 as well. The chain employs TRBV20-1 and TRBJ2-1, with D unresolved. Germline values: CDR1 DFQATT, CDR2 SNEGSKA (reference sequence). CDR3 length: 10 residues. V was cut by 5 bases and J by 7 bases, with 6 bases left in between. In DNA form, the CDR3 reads TGCAGTGCTGGGTCTAATGAGCAGTTCTTC. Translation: CSAGSNEQFF.

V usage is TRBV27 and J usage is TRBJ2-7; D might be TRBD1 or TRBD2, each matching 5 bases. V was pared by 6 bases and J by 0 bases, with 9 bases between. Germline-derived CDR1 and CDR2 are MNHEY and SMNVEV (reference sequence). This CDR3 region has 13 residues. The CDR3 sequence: CASRGTDSYEQYF. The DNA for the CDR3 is TGTGCCAGCAGGGGGACGGACTCCTACGAGCAGTACTTC.

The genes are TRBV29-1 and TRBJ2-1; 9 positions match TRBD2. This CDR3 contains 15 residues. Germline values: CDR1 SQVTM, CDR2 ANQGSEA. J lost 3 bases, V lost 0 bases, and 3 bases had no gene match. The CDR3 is CSVEDPAGGYNEQFF. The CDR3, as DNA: TGCAGCGTTGAAGATCCAGCGGGAGGCTACAATGAGCAGTTCTTC.

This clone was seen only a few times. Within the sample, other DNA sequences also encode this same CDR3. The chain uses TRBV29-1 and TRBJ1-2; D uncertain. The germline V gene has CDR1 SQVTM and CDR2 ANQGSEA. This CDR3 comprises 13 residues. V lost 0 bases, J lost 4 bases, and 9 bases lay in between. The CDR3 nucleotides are TGCAGCGTTGAAGAGGACCGCCTCTATGGCTACACCTTC. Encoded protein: CSVEEDRLYGYTF.